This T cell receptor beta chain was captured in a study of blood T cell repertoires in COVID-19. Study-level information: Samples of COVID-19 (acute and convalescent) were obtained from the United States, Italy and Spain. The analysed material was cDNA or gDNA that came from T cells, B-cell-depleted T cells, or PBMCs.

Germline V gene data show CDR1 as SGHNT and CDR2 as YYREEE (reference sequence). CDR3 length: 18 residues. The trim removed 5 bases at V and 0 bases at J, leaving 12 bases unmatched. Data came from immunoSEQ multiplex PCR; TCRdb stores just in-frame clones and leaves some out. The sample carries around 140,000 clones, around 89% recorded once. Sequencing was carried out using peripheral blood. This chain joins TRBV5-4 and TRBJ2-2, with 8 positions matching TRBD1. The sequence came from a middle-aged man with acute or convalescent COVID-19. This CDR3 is CASRSGQDYRSNTGELFF. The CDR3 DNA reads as TGTGCCAGCAGGTCGGGACAGGACTACCGTTCGAACACCGGGGAGCTGTTTTTT.